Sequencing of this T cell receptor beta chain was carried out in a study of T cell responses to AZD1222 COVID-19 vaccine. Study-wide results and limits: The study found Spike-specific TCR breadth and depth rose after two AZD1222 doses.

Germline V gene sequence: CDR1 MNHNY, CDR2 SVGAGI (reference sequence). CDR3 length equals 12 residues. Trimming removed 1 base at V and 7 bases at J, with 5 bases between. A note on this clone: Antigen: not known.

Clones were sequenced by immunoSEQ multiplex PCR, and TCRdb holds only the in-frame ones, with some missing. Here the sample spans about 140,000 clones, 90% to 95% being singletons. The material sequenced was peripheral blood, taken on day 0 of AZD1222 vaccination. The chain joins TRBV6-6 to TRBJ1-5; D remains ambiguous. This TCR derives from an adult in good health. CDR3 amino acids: CASSYFGQPQHF. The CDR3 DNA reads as TGTGCCAGCAGTTACTTTGGGCAGCCCCAGCATTTT.